The rows below give T cell receptor beta chains drawn from one sample of a study of T-cell memory formation after mild COVID-19. Using its own MiXCR run on the 5' RACE reads, TCRdb lists one record per CDR3 protein. The data hold around 120,000 distinct CDR3 sequences, with approximately 15% observed a single time. What was sequenced was PBMCs or a T cell subset sorted from them (not recorded which). These receptors originate from an adult woman who had mild COVID-19 (a few samples of this study predate the infection). Cell type and time point are not known. Each CDR3 is given with its conserved first and last residue. D genes are given only for firm matches. Some rows mark clone size as missing; the rest say once, few, many or name a class of expanded clone.

TRBV27	TRBJ2-3	many	TRBD2	TGTGCCAGCAGTTTAAGCGGGGGGGCATCATTAACAGATACGCAGTATTTT	CASSLSGGASLTDTQYF
TRBV7-9	TRBJ2-7	NA	TRBD2	TGTGCCAGCAGCCAGGGACTAGCGGGAGTCGGAGAGCAGTACTTC	CASSQGLAGVGEQYF
TRBV9	TRBJ2-7	NA	NA	TGTGCCAGCAGCCCCGGACAGCTGAGCTACGAGCAGTACTTC	CASSPGQLSYEQYF
TRBV12-3/TRBV12-4	TRBJ2-1	NA	NA	TGTGCCAGCACCCAAGGGGGGATCGATGAGCAGTTCTTC	CASTQGGIDEQFF
TRBV4-1	TRBJ2-1	NA	NA	TGCGCCAGCGGGTCAATAGCCGCTTACAATGAGCAGTTCTTC	CASGSIAAYNEQFF
TRBV6-2/TRBV6-3	TRBJ2-7	NA	NA	TGTGCCAGCACCCTAAAGCCGGACGAGCAGTACTTC	CASTLKPDEQYF
TRBV15	TRBJ2-2	NA	TRBD1	TGTGCCACCAGCAGGGAATACGACAGGGTTAGCGCCGGGGAGCTGTTTTTT	CATSREYDRVSAGELFF
TRBV12-3/TRBV12-4	TRBJ1-2	few	TRBD1	TGTGCCAGCAGTGGACAGGGGGCCGATCGTGGCTATGGCTACACCTTC	CASSGQGADRGYGYTF
TRBV20-1	TRBJ1-2	few	TRBD1	TGCAGTGCTAGTAGTCGACAGGGGGTAGGCTATGGCTACACCTTC	CSASSRQGVGYGYTF
TRBV9	TRBJ2-7	few	NA	TGTGCCAGCAGCGTCGGGACCACGGCCTACGAGCAGTACTTC	CASSVGTTAYEQYF
TRBV12-3/TRBV12-4	TRBJ2-1	few	TRBD2	TGTGCCAGCAGCCGACTAGCGGGTGGCGATGAGCAGTTCTTC	CASSRLAGGDEQFF
TRBV7-6	TRBJ2-3	NA	NA	TGTGCCAGCAGCTTAGCCGGGGCCGCCACAGATACGCAGTATTTT	CASSLAGAATDTQYF
TRBV12-3/TRBV12-4	TRBJ1-6	few	TRBD1	TGTGCCAGCAGAGACCCGGGACAGGGCCTCCCACCCCTCCACTTT	CASRDPGQGLPPLHF
TRBV13	TRBJ2-2	few	TRBD2	TGTGCCAGCAGCCCGCCGGGACTAGCGGGAGCCGGGGAGCTGTTTTTT	CASSPPGLAGAGELFF
TRBV3-1	TRBJ1-2	few	TRBD1	TGTGCCAGCAGCCACAGGGGGAACTATGGCTACACCTTC	CASSHRGNYGYTF
TRBV7-2	TRBJ1-5	many	NA	TGTGCCAGCAGCTTAAAGGGTGGCAGACTTAGTCAGCCCCAGCATTTT	CASSLKGGRLSQPQHF
TRBV6-5	TRBJ2-5	many	NA	TGTGCCAGCAGAGGACTCAGGAGTCAAGAGACCCAGTACTTC	CASRGLRSQETQYF
TRBV29-1	TRBJ2-7	NA	TRBD2	TGCAGCGTCGGAGGGGGACTAGCGGGAGTCGAGCAGTACTTC	CSVGGGLAGVEQYF
TRBV11-2	TRBJ2-1	NA	NA	TGTGCCAGCAGCTTAGATCGACCCAATGAGCAGTTCTTC	CASSLDRPNEQFF
TRBV5-1	TRBJ1-1	few	NA	TGCGCCACATTCTTGTGGGTTGTGAACACTGAAGCTTTCTTT	CATFLWVVNTEAFF
TRBV7-9	TRBJ2-4	few	TRBD1	TGTGCCAGCAGCCCAGGGCAGGGACAGAGCCAAAACATTCAGTACTTC	CASSPGQGQSQNIQYF
TRBV27	TRBJ2-7	few	NA	TGTGCCAGCAGTTCCTGGGACATCCCAGGTGAGGCCGAGCAGTACTTC	CASSSWDIPGEAEQYF
TRBV20-1	TRBJ2-3	once	TRBD2	TGCAGTGCTAGAGTTTCCAGCGGGAGGCCTACGGATACGCAGTATTTT	CSARVSSGRPTDTQYF
TRBV20-1	TRBJ2-7	NA	TRBD2	TGCAGTGCTAGTCCCAGCGGGAGGGCCCGATCCGAGCAGTACTTC	CSASPSGRARSEQYF
TRBV12-3/TRBV12-4	TRBJ2-3	few	TRBD2	TGTGCCAGCAGCACGACCGGCGGGGGGGCCTGGACAGATACGCAGTATTTT	CASSTTGGGAWTDTQYF
TRBV12-3/TRBV12-4	TRBJ2-3	NA	TRBD2	TGTGCCAGCAGACCCGCCCGGACTAGCGGGAGAGACGGTACGCAGTATTTT	CASRPARTSGRDGTQYF
TRBV20-1	TRBJ2-3	NA	NA	TGCAGTGCTAGCCCCGGGCCGGGGGATACGCAGTATTTT	CSASPGPGDTQYF
TRBV20-1	TRBJ2-1	few	TRBD2	TGCAGTGCGAGTCTAGCGGATTACAATGAGCAGTTCTTC	CSASLADYNEQFF
TRBV30	TRBJ2-5	few	TRBD2	TGTGCCTGGAGCCACGGACTAGCGGGAGGAGAGACCCAGTACTTC	CAWSHGLAGGETQYF
TRBV5-1	TRBJ2-2	few	TRBD2	TGCGCCAGCAGCCCGGGACTAGCTACCGGGGAGCTGTTTTTT	CASSPGLATGELFF
TRBV27	TRBJ2-1	many	NA	TGTGCCAGCAGTTTGTCGTCACCCACCTACAATGAGCAGTTCTTC	CASSLSSPTYNEQFF